This TCR beta chain was documented in a study of blood T cell repertoires in COVID-19. Germline-derived CDR1 and CDR2 are MNHNY and SVGAGI (reference sequence). V gave up 5 bases and J gave up 9 bases, with 14 bases separating them. The CDR3 consists of 14 residues. Under the authors' procedure: Using reference gene primer amplification, nucleated cell counts were estimated. Assay used: immunoSEQ multiplex PCR; TCRdb lists only in-frame clones, some missing. Clone size and the V and J calls come from that table; the DNA yielded D and trimming. The sample records 37,000 or so clones, about nine tenths being singletons.

This rearrangement joins TRBV6-6 to TRBJ1-6; D gene ambiguous. The receptor comes from a human donor in a cohort sampled during active COVID-19. Sequencing was performed on peripheral blood. The CDR3 DNA is TGTGCCAGCAGTCCCAACCGGGGAATTTCACCCCTCCACTTT. Translating gives CASSPNRGISPLHF.